This T cell receptor (beta chain) is from a study of T cell repertoires in cytomegalovirus infection. The overall study: Both CMV infection and a matching HLA type were indicated by public TCR beta signatures. Study observations and caveats: Predominance within the ex vivo response was attributable to HLA-C-restricted CMV-specific TCR beta clonotypes.

This clonotype was found many times. The antigen remains unidentified. In TCRdb, the reads were re-called with MiXCR into one record per CDR3 protein. The table lists about 530,000 distinct CDR3 sequences, about 26% of them singletons. Between the trimmed V and J ends, which lost 5 bases and 2 bases, there was a span of 4 bases. The CDR3 contains 13 residues. Germline-derived CDR1 and CDR2 are SGHVS and FNYEAQ. The rearrangement links TRBV7-6 to TRBJ2-6, with no clear D. The sequence was obtained from a human donor in good health (CMV status not recorded). Some clones in this sample may be carry-over from other donors' samples. The sequencing sample was made of PBMCs. The CDR3 DNA follows: TGTGCCAGCAGCCCTACTGGGGCCAACGTCCTGACTTTC. Translated: CASSPTGANVLTF.